This T cell receptor beta chain is from a study of CD8 T cells in ankylosing spondylitis. Using its own MiXCR run on the 5' RACE reads, TCRdb lists one record per CDR3 protein. Of 300,000 to 400,000 distinct CDR3 sequences listed, 11% are singletons. Findings and caveats of the study: Researchers reportedly found disease-linked clones significantly enriched in matched ankylosing spondylitis synovial fluid. Prior work had noted some motif variants in reactive arthritis blood and synovial fluid.

This CDR3 contains 13 residues. Germline CDR1 SGHTA, CDR2 FQGTGA. Trimming took 1 base from V and 9 from J; bases not matched to a gene: 3. This clonotype showed up just a few times. Its target is unknown. The sequence was obtained from a female donor with ankylosing spondylitis or in good health (not recorded which). The genes are TRBV7-3 and TRBJ2-1; 7 bases fit TRBD1. The sample taken for sequencing was blood, either unsorted or a sorted T cell fraction (not recorded which). CDR3 nucleotides: TGTGCCAGCAGCTTAAAGGGGGCGGGTGAGCAGTTCTTC. Translating gives CASSLKGAGEQFF.